A selection of T cell receptor beta chains follows, all from one sample in a study of early T cells in non-severe SARS-CoV-2 infection. MiXCR was run by TCRdb on the 5' RACE reads, yielding one entry per CDR3 protein. The table has about 48,000 distinct CDR3 sequences, approximately 7.6% seen once; the top ten hold 4.5% to 7%. The sequenced sample consisted of whole blood. Receptor source: an adult who was a healthcare worker with PCR-confirmed SARS-CoV-2 infection or an uninfected control (not recorded which). The CDR3 runs from the conserved cysteine through the conserved F or W. The D gene is left open where the match is weak. Clone sizes are given selectively: once, few, many, or a class where the clone is expanded.

clone size	V gene	J gene	D gene	CDR3 protein	CDR3 DNA
many	TRBV6-1	TRBJ2-1	.	CASTPGYNEQFF	TGTGCCAGCACCCCTGGGTACAATGAGCAGTTCTTC
.	TRBV19	TRBJ2-2	TRBD1	CASSITTGRGTGELFF	TGTGCCAGTAGTATCACGACAGGGAGAGGGACCGGGGAGCTGTTTTTT
many	TRBV20-1	TRBJ2-2	.	CSARDLGNTGELFF	TGCAGTGCTAGAGATCTAGGGAACACCGGGGAGCTGTTTTTT
many	TRBV11-2	TRBJ2-2	.	CASSSGLRNGELFF	TGTGCCAGCAGCTCGGGACTCCGAAACGGGGAGCTGTTTTTT
.	TRBV12-3/TRBV12-4	TRBJ2-1	TRBD2	CASREGLEGQFF	TGTGCCAGCAGGGAGGGACTAGAAGGGCAGTTCTTC
many	TRBV20-1	TRBJ1-5	.	CSARETWYQPQHF	TGCAGTGCTAGAGAAACGTGGTATCAGCCCCAGCATTTT
many	TRBV20-1	TRBJ2-3	.	CSGGRGRGRTDTQYF	TGCAGTGGTGGACGGGGTCGGGGGAGGACAGATACGCAGTATTTT
.	TRBV5-1	TRBJ2-5	.	CASSLTIPAQETQYF	TGCGCCAGCAGCTTGACGATTCCGGCGCAAGAGACCCAGTACTTC
many	TRBV4-3	TRBJ2-2	TRBD2	CASSQYGLAGELFF	TGCGCCAGCAGCCAATATGGACTAGCCGGGGAGCTGTTTTTT
.	TRBV7-9	TRBJ2-7	.	CASSPIGTIFEQYF	TGTGCCAGCAGCCCTATCGGGACCATTTTCGAGCAGTACTTC
many	TRBV28	TRBJ2-7	.	CASSSQFRTSVYYEQYF	TGTGCCAGCAGTTCACAATTTCGGACATCGGTTTACTACGAGCAGTACTTC
.	TRBV7-8	TRBJ1-1	.	CASSLYSNTEAFF	TGTGCCAGCAGCTTATACTCAAACACTGAAGCTTTCTTT
many	TRBV29-1	TRBJ1-1	.	CSVARGANTEAFF	TGCAGCGTTGCACGGGGGGCGAACACTGAAGCTTTCTTT
.	TRBV5-1	TRBJ2-5	TRBD2	CASSLGLAQETQYF	TGCGCCAGCAGCTTGGGACTAGCCCAAGAGACCCAGTACTTC
.	TRBV18	TRBJ1-1	TRBD1	CASSSLRQGTEAFF	TGTGCCAGCTCATCCCTCCGACAGGGAACTGAAGCTTTCTTT
.	TRBV21-1	TRBJ2-5	.	CASSKAQGQGHYQETQYF	TGTGCCAGCAGCAAAGCGCAGGGACAGGGGCACTACCAAGAGACCCAGTACTTC
many	TRBV5-1	TRBJ2-3	.	CASSLLPRGTDTQYF	TGCGCCAGCAGCTTGTTACCTAGAGGCACAGATACGCAGTATTTT
many	TRBV19	TRBJ2-2	.	CASKGFTGELFF	TGTGCCAGTAAAGGGTTCACCGGGGAGCTGTTTTTT
few	TRBV12-3/TRBV12-4	TRBJ2-5	.	CASSLDSERTQYF	TGTGCCAGCAGCCTGGACAGCGAACGGACCCAGTACTTC
many	TRBV7-2	TRBJ1-5	.	CASSLRDSNQPQHF	TGTGCCAGCAGCTTAAGGGATAGCAATCAGCCCCAGCATTTT
.	TRBV5-1	TRBJ1-1	.	CASSSIRDTEAFF	TGCGCCAGCAGCTCAATTAGGGACACTGAAGCTTTCTTT
many	TRBV6-6	TRBJ2-7	.	CASRQRTASYEQYF	TGTGCCAGCAGACAGAGGACAGCTTCCTACGAGCAGTACTTC
many	TRBV29-1	TRBJ2-1	.	CSVGKGSGNEQFF	TGCAGCGTTGGCAAGGGTTCGGGGAATGAGCAGTTCTTC
many	TRBV18	TRBJ1-5	.	CASSRDGVYNQPQHF	TGTGCCAGCTCACGGGACGGAGTTTACAATCAGCCCCAGCATTTT
.	TRBV7-9	TRBJ2-7	.	CASSSSFKHSYEQYF	TGTGCCAGCAGCTCCAGTTTTAAGCACTCCTACGAGCAGTACTTC
many	TRBV11-2	TRBJ1-5	TRBD1	CASSADRDQPQHF	TGTGCCAGCAGCGCAGACAGGGATCAGCCCCAGCATTTT
many	TRBV30	TRBJ1-2	.	CAWTVVNYGYTF	TGTGCCTGGACAGTAGTTAACTATGGCTACACCTTC
many	TRBV20-1	TRBJ1-3	TRBD1	CSPQGVDREGRNTIYF	TGCAGTCCTCAGGGGGTAGACAGGGAGGGAAGAAACACCATATATTTT
many	TRBV12-3/TRBV12-4	TRBJ1-6	.	CASSTPDGDLSSYNSPLHF	TGTGCCAGCAGTACCCCGGACGGGGACCTGAGCTCCTATAATTCACCCCTCCACTTT
few	TRBV3-1	TRBJ2-7	.	CASSQPSPYEQYF	TGTGCCAGCAGCCAACCCTCTCCCTACGAGCAGTACTTC
many	TRBV11-2	TRBJ2-1	.	CASSLLRGDVGNEQFF	TGTGCCAGCAGCCTACTCCGGGGAGATGTGGGCAATGAGCAGTTCTTC
many	TRBV3-1	TRBJ1-5	.	CASSYRNQPQHF	TGTGCCAGCAGTTACCGCAATCAGCCCCAGCATTTT
.	TRBV7-6	TRBJ1-5	.	CASSPSPNQPQHF	TGTGCCAGCAGCCCCTCCCCCAATCAGCCCCAGCATTTT
.	TRBV28	TRBJ2-3	TRBD2	CASSLRGLAGGSTDTQYF	TGTGCCAGCAGTTTACGGGGACTAGCGGGGGGAAGCACAGATACGCAGTATTTT
.	TRBV20-1	TRBJ2-6	.	CSARDGSGANVLTF	TGCAGTGCACGGGACGGCTCTGGGGCCAACGTCCTGACTTTC
many	TRBV10-3	TRBJ1-2	.	CAISEPSVGSDYGYTF	TGTGCCATCAGTGAACCTTCCGTGGGGAGTGACTATGGCTACACCTTC
few	TRBV7-9	TRBJ1-2	TRBD1	CASSPRDSNYGYTF	TGTGCCAGCAGCCCCCGGGACAGTAACTATGGCTACACCTTC
few	TRBV11-2	TRBJ2-1	TRBD2	CASSSRNSGTSYNEQFF	TGTGCCAGCAGCTCACGCAATAGCGGGACGTCCTACAATGAGCAGTTCTTC
many	TRBV20-1	TRBJ1-2	.	CSARGQDGRSYGYTF	TGCAGTGCTAGAGGCCAGGACGGGAGAAGCTATGGCTACACCTTC
few	TRBV20-1	TRBJ1-5	.	CSARDRLDSLQQVLQPQHF	TGCAGTGCTAGAGATCGATTGGACAGCCTTCAACAGGTCCTACAGCCCCAGCATTTT
many	TRBV4-3	TRBJ2-3	.	CASSQDAGTDTQYF	TGCGCCAGCAGCCAAGACGCGGGCACAGATACGCAGTATTTT
many	TRBV29-1	TRBJ1-1	.	CSTGQGDEAFF	TGCAGCACTGGGCAGGGAGATGAAGCTTTCTTT
few	TRBV5-6	TRBJ2-7	TRBD1	CASSFRDRSYEQYF	TGTGCCAGCAGCTTCCGGGACAGGTCCTACGAGCAGTACTTC
medium-sized	TRBV3-1	TRBJ2-3	.	CASSHFRSNTQYF	TGTGCCAGCAGCCACTTTCGATCTAATACGCAGTATTTT
many	TRBV13	TRBJ1-1	TRBD1	CASSTRNRGTEAFF	TGTGCCAGCAGCACCCGGAACAGGGGAACTGAAGCTTTCTTT
few	TRBV11-2	TRBJ2-7	.	CASSLVPGQLGNEQYF	TGTGCCAGCAGCTTAGTTCCCGGACAGCTGGGAAACGAGCAGTACTTC
many	TRBV28	TRBJ2-1	TRBD2	CASSFPTSGETYNEQFF	TGTGCCAGCAGTTTTCCGACTAGCGGGGAAACCTACAATGAGCAGTTCTTC
many	TRBV9	TRBJ2-3	.	CASSVDGASTDTQYF	TGTGCCAGCAGCGTAGATGGGGCTAGCACAGATACGCAGTATTTT
few	TRBV11-2	TRBJ2-1	TRBD1	CASSPRGIGLEQFF	TGTGCCAGCAGCCCCAGGGGGATCGGCCTTGAGCAGTTCTTC
many	TRBV7-2	TRBJ1-1	TRBD1	CASSLGTGIEAFF	TGTGCCAGCAGCTTAGGGACAGGAATTGAAGCTTTCTTT
once	TRBV12-3/TRBV12-4	TRBJ2-7	.	CASSPRVRDNEQYF	TGTGCCAGCAGCCCGCGAGTCAGAGATAACGAGCAGTACTTC
.	TRBV27	TRBJ2-7	TRBD2	CASSFSSGRTYEQYF	TGTGCCAGCAGTTTCTCTAGCGGGCGGACCTACGAGCAGTACTTC